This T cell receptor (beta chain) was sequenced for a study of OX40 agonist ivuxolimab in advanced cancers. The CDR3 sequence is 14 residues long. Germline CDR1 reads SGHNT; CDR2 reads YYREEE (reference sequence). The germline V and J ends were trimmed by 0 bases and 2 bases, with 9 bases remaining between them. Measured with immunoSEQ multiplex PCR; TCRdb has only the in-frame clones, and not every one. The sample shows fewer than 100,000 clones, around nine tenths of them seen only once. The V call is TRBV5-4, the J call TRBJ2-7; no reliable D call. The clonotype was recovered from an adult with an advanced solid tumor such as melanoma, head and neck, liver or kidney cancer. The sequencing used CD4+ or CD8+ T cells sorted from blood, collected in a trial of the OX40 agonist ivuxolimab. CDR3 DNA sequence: TGTGCCAGCAGCTTGGCCCTCCCACCCTACGAGCAGTACTTC. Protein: CASSLALPPYEQYF. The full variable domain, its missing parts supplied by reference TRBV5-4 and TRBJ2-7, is ETGVTQSPTHLIKTRGQQVTLRCSSQSGHNTVSWYQQALGQGPQFIFQYYREEENGRGNFPPRFSGLQFPNYSSELNVNALELDDSALYLCASSLALPPYEQYFGPGTRLTVT.